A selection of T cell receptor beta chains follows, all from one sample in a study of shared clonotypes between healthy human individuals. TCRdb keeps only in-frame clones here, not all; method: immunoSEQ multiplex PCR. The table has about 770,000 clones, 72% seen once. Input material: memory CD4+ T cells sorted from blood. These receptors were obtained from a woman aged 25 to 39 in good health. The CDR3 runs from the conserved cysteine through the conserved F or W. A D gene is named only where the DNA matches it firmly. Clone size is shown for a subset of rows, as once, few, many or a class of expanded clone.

TGCGCCAGCAGCTTGGCTAGCGGGAGGGCCAGGAGCACCGGGGAGCTGTTTTTT,CASSLASGRARSTGELFF,once,TRBJ2-2,TRBD2,TRBV5-1
TGCGCCAGCAGCGGGGCTTTGGCAACAGATACGCAGTATTTT,CASSGALATDTQYF,.,TRBJ2-3,.,TRBV5-1
TGTGCCAGTAGGGTTAAACAGGGAGGATATGGCTACACCTTC,CASRVKQGGYGYTF,few,TRBJ1-2,.,TRBV19
TGTGCCAGCAGTCAAACCACGGGGGGGAGCAATCAGCCCCAGCATTTT,CASSQTTGGSNQPQHF,few,TRBJ1-5,.,TRBV6-6
TGTGCCAGTAGTGCATCAGGGGGCGCGGTCTATGGCTACACCTTC,CASSASGGAVYGYTF,.,TRBJ1-2,TRBD1,TRBV19
TGTGCCAGCAGTTTAGGAGGGACAGGGGGGCATCAGCCCCAGCATTTT,CASSLGGTGGHQPQHF,.,TRBJ1-5,TRBD1,TRBV28
TGTGCCATCAGTGAGACAGGGGTGAACACCGGGGAGCTGTTTTTT,CAISETGVNTGELFF,few,TRBJ2-2,TRBD1,TRBV10-3
TGTGCCAGCAGCCTGACAGTGGATCAGCCCCAGCATTTT,CASSLTVDQPQHF,.,TRBJ1-5,.,TRBV2
TGTGCCAGCAGCCAAGAACCTCCGCGCGGGAGCTCCTACAATGAGCAGCTCTTC,CASSQEPPRGSSYNEQLF,.,TRBJ2-1,TRBD2,TRBV11-2
TGTGCCAGCAGACTACGGACTAGCGGGAGGAACGGGGAGCTGTTTTTT,CASRLRTSGRNGELFF,.,TRBJ2-2,TRBD2,TRBV5-4
TGTGCCAGTAGGGTGTTGCGGGAGGGCCGCCGCGAGCAGTTCTTC,CASRVLREGRREQFF,few,TRBJ2-1,TRBD2,TRBV19
TGTGCCAGCAGCTTAGCGGTAGGACGAGAGACCCAGTACTTC,CASSLAVGRETQYF,.,TRBJ2-5,.,TRBV7-9
TGTGCCAGCAGCTCCACTAACAGGGGGTTCAACGAGCAGTACTTC,CASSSTNRGFNEQYF,.,TRBJ2-7,TRBD1,TRBV7-6
TGTGCCAGCAGCCAAGATGATATCGCGGAACGCAATCAGCCCCAGCATTTT,CASSQDDIAERNQPQHF,.,TRBJ1-5,.,TRBV5-5
TGTGCCAGCTCACCAGCCCAGAACTCTGGAAACACCATATATTTT,CASSPAQNSGNTIYF,few,TRBJ1-3,.,TRBV18
TGTGCCAGCAGGAGGGGGGCGGGAGCTCACAATGAGCAGTTCTTC,CASRRGAGAHNEQFF,.,TRBJ2-1,.,TRBV6-5
TGCGCCAGCAGCCAAGATCTGGGACAGGGTGTTCTGCCCCAGCATTTT,CASSQDLGQGVLPQHF,once,TRBJ1-5,TRBD1,TRBV4-1
TGTGCCAGCAGTCCGACCCACACCGGGGAGCTGTTTTTT,CASSPTHTGELFF,.,TRBJ2-2,.,TRBV7-9
TGTGCCAGTAGTAAAAGACTAGCGGGAGGGCTCATGGTGGGCAATGAGCAGTTCTTC,CASSKRLAGGLMVGNEQFF,.,TRBJ2-1,TRBD2,TRBV19
TGTGCCAGCAGCCCGACCGTTCTGGTGGCCGGGGAGCTGTTTTTT,CASSPTVLVAGELFF,.,TRBJ2-2,.,TRBV7-2
TGTGCCAGCAGTGGACAGGGGGGCAACGAGCAGTACTTC,CASSGQGGNEQYF,.,TRBJ2-7,TRBD1,TRBV6-1
TGTGCCTCAAATAGGGGGTCCTACGAGCAGTACTTC,CASNRGSYEQYF,.,TRBJ2-7,.,TRBV30
TGTGCCAGCAGCCCTAGCGGAGAAGGGTCCAAAAACATTCAGTACTTC,CASSPSGEGSKNIQYF,once,TRBJ2-4,TRBD2,TRBV7-8
TGTGCCAGCAGTCGACTAGCGGGAGAATACGAGCAGTACTTC,CASSRLAGEYEQYF,.,TRBJ2-7,TRBD2,TRBV27
TGTGCCAGCAGCGAACGGGGTGATAGATTATCCGGGGAGCTGTTTTTT,CASSERGDRLSGELFF,.,TRBJ2-2,.,TRBV11-2
TGTGCCAGCGGCGGGAGGGGTCCCTACAATGAGCAGTTCTTC,CASGGRGPYNEQFF,.,TRBJ2-1,TRBD2,TRBV2
TGTGCCAGCAGTGAATTCGGGACAGGCAGCACAGATACGCAGTATTTT,CASSEFGTGSTDTQYF,.,TRBJ2-3,TRBD1,TRBV2
TGTGCCAGCAGTGGTCAGGGGGTAATTTACGAGCAGTACTTC,CASSGQGVIYEQYF,.,TRBJ2-7,TRBD1,TRBV2
TGTGCCAGCAGTGAACAGGGACAGCTACCGAAAGAGCAGTACTTC,CASSEQGQLPKEQYF,.,TRBJ2-7,TRBD1,TRBV6-1
TGCGCCAGCAGCCGCCTCGGGTCTAGCGGGAGTAATGAGCAGTTCTTC,CASSRLGSSGSNEQFF,few,TRBJ2-1,TRBD2,TRBV5-1
TGTGCCAGCAGCCGACAGGGTGGTGGAAACACCATATATTTT,CASSRQGGGNTIYF,once,TRBJ1-3,TRBD1,TRBV7-8
TGTGCCAGCAGTTTCTGGGGGAATCAGCCCCAGCATTTT,CASSFWGNQPQHF,.,TRBJ1-5,.,TRBV28
TGTGCCAGCAGTTCCTTTAGCGGCAATACACACAATGAGCAGTTCTTC,CASSSFSGNTHNEQFF,few,TRBJ2-1,.,TRBV28
TGTGCCTGGGCGAGAGGAGGGCTAGTCTACGAGCAGTACTTC,CAWARGGLVYEQYF,.,TRBJ2-7,.,TRBV30
TGTGCCAGCAGTTTAAAGGGGGAGTCCACCTACGAGCAGTACTTC,CASSLKGESTYEQYF,.,TRBJ2-7,.,TRBV27
TGTGCCAGCAGTTTATGGCGGCAAACGAACACTGAAGCTTTCTTT,CASSLWRQTNTEAFF,.,TRBJ1-1,.,TRBV28
TGTGCCAGCAGCTTCGATGCGGGTGGGGAGCAGTACTTC,CASSFDAGGEQYF,few,TRBJ2-7,.,TRBV5-4
TGTGCCAGCAGCTTAAGGGACAGAGTCCTATACAATGAGCAGTTCTTC,CASSLRDRVLYNEQFF,few,TRBJ2-1,TRBD1,TRBV7-8
TGTGCCAGCAGCGTACAGTTTAACACTGAAGCTTTCTTT,CASSVQFNTEAFF,.,TRBJ1-1,.,TRBV9
TGTGCCAGCAGGGGGGCAGGATTAATATACGAGCAGTACTTC,CASRGAGLIYEQYF,few,TRBJ2-7,.,TRBV28
TGTGCCAGCAGCTCTACGCCGACACGGACCCAGAAAGAGACCCAGTACTTC,CASSSTPTRTQKETQYF,.,TRBJ2-5,.,TRBV11-2
TGTGCCAGCAGACAGTCCGGAGGCCGAGGGACTGAAGCTTTCTTT,CASRQSGGRGTEAFF,.,TRBJ1-1,.,TRBV14
TGTGCCAGCAGCGAGATCGGAGAGACCCAGTACTTC,CASSEIGETQYF,.,TRBJ2-5,.,TRBV2
TGTGCCAGCAGCTTGGCCGTAGGGACCGGGGAGCTGTTTTTT,CASSLAVGTGELFF,.,TRBJ2-2,.,TRBV5-8
TGTGCCAGCAGCCCTACAGGGGGCGGGTATGGCTACACCTTC,CASSPTGGGYGYTF,few,TRBJ1-2,TRBD1,TRBV9
TGTGCCAGCAGCTTGGTTGCTCTCACAAAAGAGACCCAGTACTTC,CASSLVALTKETQYF,.,TRBJ2-5,.,TRBV7-2
TGTGCCAGCAGTGGGGCCTCCGGGACCCAAATTCACTTC,CASSGASGTQIHF,.,TRBJ2-7,.,TRBV2
TGTGCCAGCTCACCGGACAGGGGAGGGTACGAGCAGTACTTC,CASSPDRGGYEQYF,.,TRBJ2-7,TRBD1,TRBV18
TGCGCCAGCAGCTGGGACCGCCTCGGGAACAGTGAGCAGTTCTTC,CASSWDRLGNSEQFF,.,TRBJ2-1,.,TRBV5-1
TGTGCCAGCAGCCAACAGGGCGGCTCTATGGGCTACACCTTC,CASSQQGGSMGYTF,.,TRBJ1-2,.,TRBV16
TGTGCCAGCAGCCCGGGCGGGGGCAATCAGCCCCAGCATTTT,CASSPGGGNQPQHF,few,TRBJ1-5,.,TRBV11-3
TGTGCCCGGGACCTGAACACTGAAGCTTTCTTT,CARDLNTEAFF,.,TRBJ1-1,.,TRBV30